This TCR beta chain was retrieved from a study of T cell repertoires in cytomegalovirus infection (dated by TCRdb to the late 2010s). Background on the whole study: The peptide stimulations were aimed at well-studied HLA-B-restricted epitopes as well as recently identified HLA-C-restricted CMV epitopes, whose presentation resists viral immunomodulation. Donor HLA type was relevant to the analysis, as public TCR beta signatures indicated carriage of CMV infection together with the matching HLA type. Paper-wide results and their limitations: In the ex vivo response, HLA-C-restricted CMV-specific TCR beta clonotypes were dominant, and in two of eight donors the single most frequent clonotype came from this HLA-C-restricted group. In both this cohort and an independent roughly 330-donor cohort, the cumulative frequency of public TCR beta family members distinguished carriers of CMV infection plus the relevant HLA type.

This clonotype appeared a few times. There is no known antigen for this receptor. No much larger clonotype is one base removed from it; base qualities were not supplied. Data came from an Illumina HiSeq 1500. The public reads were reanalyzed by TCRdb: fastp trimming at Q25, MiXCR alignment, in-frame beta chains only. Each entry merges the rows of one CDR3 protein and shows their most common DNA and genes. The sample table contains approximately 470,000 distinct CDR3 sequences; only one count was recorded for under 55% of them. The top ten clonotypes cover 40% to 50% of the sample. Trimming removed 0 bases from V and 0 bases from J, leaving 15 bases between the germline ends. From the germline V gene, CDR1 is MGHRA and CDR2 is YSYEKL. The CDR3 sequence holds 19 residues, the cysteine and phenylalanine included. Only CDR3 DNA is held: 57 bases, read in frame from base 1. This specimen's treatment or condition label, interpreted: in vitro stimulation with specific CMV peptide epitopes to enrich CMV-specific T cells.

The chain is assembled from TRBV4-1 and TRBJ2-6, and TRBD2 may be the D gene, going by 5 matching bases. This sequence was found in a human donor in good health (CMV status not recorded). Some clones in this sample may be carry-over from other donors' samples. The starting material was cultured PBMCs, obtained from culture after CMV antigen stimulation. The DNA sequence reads TGCGCCAGCAGCCAAGATTCGGGGATCGGATACTCTGGGGCCAACGTCCTGACTTTC. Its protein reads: CASSQDSGIGYSGANVLTF.